The T cell receptor beta chain described here comes from a study of cytomegalovirus exposure and HLA in healthy donors. Notes on the study in general: Subsequent analysis showed first-cohort TCR clusters tending to co-occur in some 120 validation repertoires. Cytomegalovirus-associated TCR beta chains were listed, numbering 164. It was reported that the classifier diagnosed cytomegalovirus status with high specificity and sensitivity in both the original and validation cohorts.

Assay: immunoSEQ multiplex PCR; the TCRdb copy retains only in-frame clones and omits some. Of roughly 250,000 clones listed, approximately 83% are singletons. Details on this clone: What it binds is not known.

This TCR came from a woman in her twenties or thirties in good health and CMV-seropositive. The source material was PBMCs.

CDR3 region: CASSATSYEQYF. The CDR3 bases are TGTGCCAGCAGTGCAACTAGCTACGAGCAGTACTTC. This chain joins TRBV2 and TRBJ2-7, with D possibly being TRBD2 (5 bases). Germline values: CDR1 SNHLY, CDR2 FYNNEI. CDR3 length: 12 residues. Between the trimmed V and J ends, which lost 4 bases and 3 bases, there was a span of 7 bases.